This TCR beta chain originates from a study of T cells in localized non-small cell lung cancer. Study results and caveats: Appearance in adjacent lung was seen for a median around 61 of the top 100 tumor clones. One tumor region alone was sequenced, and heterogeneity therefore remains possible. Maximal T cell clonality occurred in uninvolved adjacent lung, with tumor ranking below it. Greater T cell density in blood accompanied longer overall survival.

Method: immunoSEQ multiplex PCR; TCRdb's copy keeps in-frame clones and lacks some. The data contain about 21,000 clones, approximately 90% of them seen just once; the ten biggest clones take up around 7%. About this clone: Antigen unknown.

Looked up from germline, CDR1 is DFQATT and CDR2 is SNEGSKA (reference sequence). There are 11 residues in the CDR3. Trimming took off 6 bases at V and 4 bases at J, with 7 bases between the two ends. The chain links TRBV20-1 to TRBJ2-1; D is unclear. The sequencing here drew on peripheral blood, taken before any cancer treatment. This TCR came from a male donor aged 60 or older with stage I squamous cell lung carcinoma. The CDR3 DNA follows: TGCAGTGCGACCCTTTACAATGAGCAGTTCTTC. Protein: CSATLYNEQFF.